This record looks at one TCR beta chain sequence and its context. This sample is part of a study of blood T cell repertoires in COVID-19. Whole-study context: Both acute and convalescent COVID-19 samples were obtained from the United States, Italy and Spain.

The germline V and J ends were trimmed by 1 base and 5 bases, with 8 bases remaining between them. CDR1 is SQVTM, CDR2 ANQGSEA, per germline. The CDR3 has 12 amino acids. Methods used by the authors: Amplification from reference gene primers served as the basis for estimated nucleated cell counts. The protocol was immunoSEQ multiplex PCR, while the TCRdb copy is restricted to in-frame clones and leaves out a portion. The DNA was the basis for D and trimming; V, J and clone size are from that table. The sample carries about 74,000 clones, 84% recorded once. The source of this sequence is an older man with acute or convalescent COVID-19. This chain uses TRBV29-1 with TRBJ1-2, with D maybe TRBD1 (5 bases). The sequenced material came from peripheral blood. The CDR3 here is CSVEGQSYGYTF. The CDR3 DNA follows: TGCAGCGTTGAAGGACAGAGTTATGGCTACACCTTC.